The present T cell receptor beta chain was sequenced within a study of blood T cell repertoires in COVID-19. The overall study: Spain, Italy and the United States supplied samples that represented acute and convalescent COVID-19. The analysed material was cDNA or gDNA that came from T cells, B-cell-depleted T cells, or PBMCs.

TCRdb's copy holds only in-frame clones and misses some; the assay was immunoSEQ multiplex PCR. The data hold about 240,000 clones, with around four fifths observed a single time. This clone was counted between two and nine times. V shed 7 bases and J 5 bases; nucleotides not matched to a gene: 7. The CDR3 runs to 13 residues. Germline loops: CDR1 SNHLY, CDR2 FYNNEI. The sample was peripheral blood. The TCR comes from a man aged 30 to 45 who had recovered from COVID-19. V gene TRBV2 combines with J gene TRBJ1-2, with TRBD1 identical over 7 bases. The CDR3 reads CASINQGGYGYTF. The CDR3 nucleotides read TGTGCCAGCATTAATCAGGGGGGATATGGCTACACCTTC.